The 25 T cell receptor beta chains in this list originate from one sample, sequenced in a study of CD8+ T cells in alopecia areata. After isolation, RNA underwent reverse transcription to generate cDNA as the sequencing template. The table came from immunoSEQ multiplex PCR; TCRdb's copy has only in-frame clones and leaves some out. The repertoire holds some 180,000 clones, with roughly 60% as singletons. The sample in question was CD4+ T cells sorted from blood, obtained at week 0. The receptors come from a human donor with alopecia areata.

V and J are TRBV2 and TRBJ2-1; D not certain. V lost 7 bases, J lost 6 bases, and 7 bases lay in between. Germline V CDR1 and CDR2: SNHLY, FYNNEI. The CDR3 sequence is 11 residues long. The CDR3 loop reads CASTLSNEQFF. In DNA, the CDR3 is TGTGCCAGCACCCTTAGCAATGAGCAGTTCTTC.

The V call is TRBV7-9, the J call TRBJ2-3; D is possibly TRBD1 (6 bases). V lost 8 bases to trimming and J lost 2 bases, with 14 bases between them. Germline V gene lookup returns CDR1 SEHNR and CDR2 FQNEAQ (reference sequence). The CDR3 spans 14 residues. CDR3 loop: CASWQGIATDTQYF. For the CDR3, the DNA is TGTGCCAGCTGGCAGGGGATCGCCACAGATACGCAGTATTTT. The full variable domain, rest sourced from reference TRBV7-9 and TRBJ2-3, is DTGVSQNPRHKITKRGQNVTFRCDPISEHNRLYWYRQTLGQGPEFLTYFQNEAQLEKSRLLSDRFSAERPKGSFSTLEIQRTEQGDSAMYLCASWQGIATDTQYFGPGTRLTVL.

V and J are TRBV29-1 and TRBJ2-3; 11 bases map to TRBD2. Germline lookup yields CDR1 SQVTM and CDR2 ANQGSEA. This CDR3 is 12 amino acids long. CDR3 DNA sequence: TGCACCTTTAGCGGGGGGGTGGATACGCAGTATTTT. It codes for CTFSGGVDTQYF.

CDR3: CSVEARRGNTIYF. DNA for the CDR3: TGCAGCGTTGAGGCCAGGAGGGGAAACACCATATATTTT. The chain uses TRBV29-1 and TRBJ1-3; D is ambiguous. V dropped 3 bases and J dropped 4 bases, with 10 bases sitting between them. Germline loops: CDR1 SQVTM, CDR2 ANQGSEA. This CDR3 spans 13 amino acids.

V and J are TRBV29-1 and TRBJ2-7; D is perhaps TRBD1 (7 bases). V shed 6 bases and J shed 0 bases, with 15 bases lying between them. The V gene's germline CDR1 is SQVTM and CDR2 ANQGSEA. The CDR3 runs to 14 residues. The CDR3: CSVGRDSSSYEQYF. Written as DNA, the CDR3 is TGCAGCGTCGGGCGGGACAGTAGCTCCTACGAGCAGTACTTC.

The genes are TRBV2 and TRBJ1-2; D is ambiguous. This CDR3 is built from 15 residues. With 6 bases removed from V and 4 bases from J, the gap between germline ends came to 18 bases. Looked up from germline, CDR1 is SNHLY and CDR2 is FYNNEI. The CDR3 DNA reads TGTGCCAGCAGGGCCCTCCCTGTCGACCGCTATGGCTACACCTTC. Translated, it gives CASRALPVDRYGYTF.

The gene calls are TRBV29-1 and TRBJ2-3, with 7 nucleotides matching TRBD1. The CDR3 covers 17 residues. V shed 7 bases, J shed 1 base, and the junction held 17 bases outside the gene matches. Germline V CDR1 and CDR2: SQVTM, ANQGSEA. CDR3 in DNA: TGCAGCGCCCTGCCGGGACAGAGAGTCCGTGGCACAGATACGCAGTATTTT. It codes for CSALPGQRVRGTDTQYF.

The V call is TRBV11-2, the J call TRBJ2-7; 7 bases agree with TRBD1. This CDR3 comprises 14 residues. Germline CDR1 is SGHAT and CDR2 is FQNNGV. After removal of 4 bases from V and 2 bases from J, the junction contained 5 bases not matched to a gene. The CDR3 spells CASSSQTGPYEQYF. The CDR3 DNA is TGTGCCAGCAGCTCCCAGACAGGGCCCTACGAGCAGTACTTC.

Worth noting for this clone: Other DNA sequences from this sample encode an identical CDR3 as well. The chain couples TRBV6-5 to TRBJ1-4; 9 bases map to TRBD1. Germline lookup yields CDR1 MNHEY and CDR2 SVGAGI. This CDR3 contains 15 residues. Trimming took 0 bases from V and 7 from J; bases not matched to a gene: 3. DNA for the CDR3: TGTGCCAGCAGTTACTCGGGGACAGGGAGTGAAAAACTGTTTTTT. Translating it yields CASSYSGTGSEKLFF.

The sample holds a few counts of this clone. The chain recombines TRBV7-2 with TRBJ2-7, with 12 nucleotides matching TRBD2. V lost 5 bases to trimming and J lost 7 bases; unmatched junction nucleotides: 6. Per germline, CDR1 SGHTA and CDR2 FQGNSA. The CDR3 loop spans 14 amino acids. CDR3 in amino acids: CASSPGLAGTEQYF. In DNA, the CDR3 is TGTGCCAGCAGCCCCGGACTAGCGGGAACTGAGCAGTACTTC. Full variable domain (rest looked up from reference TRBV7-2 and TRBJ2-7): GAGVSQSPSNKVTEKGKDVELRCDPISGHTALYWYRQSLGQGLEFLIYFQGNSAPDKSGLPSDRFSAERTGGSVSTLTIQRTQQEDSAVYLCASSPGLAGTEQYFGPGTRLTVT.

The chain has TRBV7-2 and TRBJ2-7; 14 nucleotides line up with TRBD2. Germline V gene lookup returns CDR1 SGHTA and CDR2 FQGNSA. Germline trimming cut 5 bases from V and 7 bases from J; bases unmatched to any gene: 4. There are 14 residues in the CDR3. The chain's CDR3 is CASSPGLAGAEQYF. In nucleotides, the CDR3 is TGTGCCAGCAGCCCGGGACTAGCGGGGGCTGAGCAGTACTTC.

V is TRBV29-1 and J is TRBJ1-2; perhaps TRBD1 as D (6 bases). This CDR3 has 16 residues. The germline V gene has CDR1 SQVTM and CDR2 ANQGSEA. Trimming cost V 4 bases and J 0 bases, with 18 bases left between them. The CDR3 DNA reads as TGCAGCGTTGCCCCCGGGGGGGCAAAAGCTAACTATGGCTACACCTTC. Translating it yields CSVAPGGAKANYGYTF.

V gene TRBV7-9 combines with J gene TRBJ2-5; D is perhaps TRBD2 (5 bases). V was trimmed by 8 bases and J by 4 bases, leaving 14 bases between them. Germline CDR1 and CDR2: SEHNR and FQNEAQ (reference sequence). The CDR3 contains 13 residues. The CDR3 sequence: CASLGSAGETQYF. CDR3 sequence (DNA): TGTGCCAGCCTCGGGTCCGCGGGAGAGACCCAGTACTTC.

V and J are TRBV30 and TRBJ1-2; D gene unclear. Germline loops: CDR1 GTSNPN, CDR2 SVGIG (reference sequence). With 0 bases removed from V and 3 bases from J, the gap between germline ends came to 20 bases. The CDR3 length is 17 residues. The CDR3 sequence is CAWSVLAGWNRDYGYTF. The CDR3 coding sequence is TGTGCCTGGAGTGTACTGGCAGGCTGGAATCGGGACTATGGCTACACCTTC.

This clone was seen only a few times. The chain is built from TRBV5-4 and TRBJ2-7; 9 bases agree with TRBD2. The CDR3 is 16 residues long. Germline CDR1 and CDR2: SGHNT and YYREEE (reference sequence). V lost 4 bases and J lost 5; bases outside the gene matches: 13. CDR3 nucleotide sequence: TGTGCCAGCAGCGAATTCGGGACTAGCAGGCCGGACGAGCAGTACTTC. Its translation is CASSEFGTSRPDEQYF.

About this clone: Other DNA sequences in the sample encode the same CDR3. V is TRBV29-1 and J is TRBJ1-1; D gene ambiguous. CDR1 and CDR2 from the germline V gene are SQVTM and ANQGSEA. The ends were cut back, 4 bases at V and 1 base at J, with 10 bases in the middle. The CDR3 covers 13 residues. CDR3 loop: CSVVGRANTEAFF. For the CDR3, the DNA is TGCAGCGTTGTAGGGAGGGCGAACACTGAAGCTTTCTTT.

This clone was found once. The chain employs TRBV4-3 and TRBJ1-6, with D unresolved. Trimming took 4 bases from V and 8 from J, leaving 12 bases between them. The CDR3 spans 14 residues. CDR1 and CDR2 (germline): LGHNA, YSLEER. The CDR3 DNA reads TGCGCCAGCAGCCCCGACCCAAGGGATTCACCCCTCCACTTT. Translating gives CASSPDPRDSPLHF.

Comments on this clone: Within the sample, other DNA sequences also encode this same CDR3. The rearrangement uses TRBV29-1 and TRBJ1-5; 9 nucleotides agree with TRBD1. V shed 6 bases, J shed 3 bases, and the junction held 3 bases outside the gene matches. The CDR3 loop spans 13 amino acids. The germline V gene has CDR1 SQVTM and CDR2 ANQGSEA. CDR3 in amino acids: CSVGTGLNQPQHF. The CDR3 DNA sequence: TGCAGCGTGGGGACAGGGCTCAATCAGCCCCAGCATTTT.

This rearrangement joins TRBV27 to TRBJ2-7; unclear D gene. Germline V lookup: CDR1 MNHEY, CDR2 SMNVEV (reference sequence). Trimming left V 6 bases short and J 3 bases short, with 15 bases between. The CDR3 is 14 residues long. The CDR3 sequence is CASRLRAALYEQYF. In nucleotides, the CDR3 is TGTGCCAGCAGACTACGGGCGGCACTCTACGAGCAGTACTTC.

V usage is TRBV7-9 and J usage is TRBJ2-5; D is ambiguous. CDR1 is SEHNR, CDR2 FQNEAQ, per germline (reference sequence). Trimming removed 0 bases from V and 7 bases from J, with 12 bases in between. This CDR3 is built from 14 residues. DNA for the CDR3: TGTGCCAGCAGCTTAGCCGCTCCTGTGGGGACCCAGTACTTC. This encodes CASSLAAPVGTQYF.

The J gene is TRBJ2-1, the V gene TRBV18; tentatively, D is TRBD1 (7 bases). Trimming left V 1 base short and J 8 bases short, with 15 bases between. CDR3 size: 15 residues. CDR1 KGHSH and CDR2 LQKENI come from the germline V gene. The CDR3 coding sequence is TGTGCCAGCTCACCACAGGGGCAGGGGGGCCATGAGCAGTTCTTC. It is translated as CASSPQGQGGHEQFF. Combining the CDR3 with reference TRBV18 and TRBJ2-1 gives the whole variable domain NAGVMQNPRHLVRRRGQEARLRCSPMKGHSHVYWYRQLPEEGLKFMVYLQKENIIDESGMPKERFSAEFPKEGPSILRIQQVVRGDSAAYFCASSPQGQGGHEQFFGPGTRLTVL.

This sequence joins TRBV29-1 and TRBJ2-3; the D is unclear. V was shortened by 4 bases and J by 2 bases, with 4 bases between the two germline ends. Germline values: CDR1 SQVTM, CDR2 ANQGSEA. The CDR3 runs to 11 residues. CDR3 in amino acids: CSVAPTDTQYF. In DNA, the CDR3 is TGCAGCGTTGCTCCCACAGATACGCAGTATTTT.

The sample holds a few counts of this clone. The chain combines TRBV27 with TRBJ1-5; D is undetermined. Germline V gene data show CDR1 as MNHEY and CDR2 as SMNVEV (reference sequence). The CDR3 is made up of 14 amino acids. V dropped 6 bases and J dropped 2 bases, with 11 bases sitting between them. The CDR3 DNA reads as TGTGCCAGCAGGAGGAGTAGTGGCAATCAGCCCCAGCATTTT. It codes for CASRRSSGNQPQHF.

This clone appeared a few times. The chain couples TRBV5-1 to TRBJ2-1, with 8 bases aligning to TRBD1. Germline V gives CDR1 SGHRS, CDR2 YFSETQ. J gave up 6 bases and V 2 bases, and 4 bases lay outside the gene matches. The CDR3 length is 14 residues. CDR3 in amino acids: CASSFITGGNEQFF. DNA for the CDR3: TGCGCCAGCAGCTTCATCACAGGGGGCAATGAGCAGTTCTTC.

V gene TRBV29-1 combines with J gene TRBJ1-1; D is uncertain. Germline V gives CDR1 SQVTM, CDR2 ANQGSEA. The V gene lost 7 bases and the J gene lost 7 bases, with 10 bases spanning the gap. The CDR3 extends over 10 amino acids. CDR3 amino acids: CSGLVDEAFF. The CDR3 nucleotides are TGCAGCGGACTCGTGGATGAAGCTTTCTTT.